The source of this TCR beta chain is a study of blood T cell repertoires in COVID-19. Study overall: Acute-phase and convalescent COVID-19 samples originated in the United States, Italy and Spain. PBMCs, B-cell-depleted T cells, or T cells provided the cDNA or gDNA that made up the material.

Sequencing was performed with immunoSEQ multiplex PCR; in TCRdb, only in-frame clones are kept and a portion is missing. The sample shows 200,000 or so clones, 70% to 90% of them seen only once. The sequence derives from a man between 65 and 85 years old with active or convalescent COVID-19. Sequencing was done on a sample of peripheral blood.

CDR3 nucleotides: TGTGCCAGTAGTATAATCGCCGCGGGTGGGATAAATGGCTACACCTTC. The encoded protein is CASSIIAAGGINGYTF. The chain links TRBV19 to TRBJ1-2; D is undetermined. V lost 2 bases to trimming and J lost 6 bases, with 19 bases between them. This CDR3 region has 16 residues. CDR1 is LNHDA, CDR2 SQIVND, per germline (reference sequence).